These 10 T cell receptor beta chains were all obtained from the same sample, sequenced in a study of CD4 T cells in relation to SARS-CoV-2 and coronaviruses. Unexposed donor CD4+ T cells date from 2011-2018, before the COVID-19 pandemic. After roughly ten days of culture, CD4+ T cells were isolated. TCRdb's copy holds only in-frame clones and misses some; the assay was immunoSEQ multiplex PCR. The repertoire holds tens of thousands of clones, about 81% seen once, with 9% to 15% in the top ten. Their antigens remain unidentified. The sequenced sample was CD4+ T cells from PBMCs, cultured in vitro. The receptors were gathered from a human donor in good health.

The gene calls are TRBV24-1 and TRBJ1-5; unclear D gene. Germline values: CDR1 KGHDR, CDR2 SFDVKD. The CDR3 is 12 residues long. Trimming stripped 3 bases from V and 7 bases from J, with 6 bases between. CDR3 loop: CATSDIGQPQHF. CDR3 DNA sequence: TGTGCCACCAGTGATATAGGACAGCCCCAGCATTTT.

The gene calls are TRBV20-1 and TRBJ1-1; perhaps TRBD1 as D (5 bases). Germline CDR1 and CDR2: DFQATT and SNEGSKA (reference sequence). The V end lost 3 bases, the J end lost 1 base, and 15 bases lay between the germline ends. This CDR3 region has 15 residues. This CDR3 is CSASIQGMANTEAFF. The CDR3 DNA reads TGCAGTGCTAGTATTCAGGGAATGGCGAACACTGAAGCTTTCTTT.

The gene calls are TRBV12-3 or TRBV12-4 and TRBJ2-1, with D perhaps given as TRBD1 or TRBD2 (5 bases each). Trimming took 6 bases from V and 9 from J, leaving 12 bases between them. The CDR3 runs 12 residues. The CDR3 loop reads CASSRDPLEQFF. CDR3 nucleotide sequence: TGTGCCAGCAGCCGGGACCCTCTTGAGCAGTTCTTC.

The chain's CDR3 is CASSQDSLAGVREQYF. In nucleotides, the CDR3 is TGTGCCAGCAGCCAAGACAGCCTAGCGGGAGTCCGGGAGCAGTACTTC. This sequence joins TRBV3-1 (or the pseudogene TRBV3-2) and TRBJ2-7; 10 bases fit TRBD2. In germline, CDR1 is LGHDT, CDR2 YNNKEL (reference sequence). V shed 0 bases, J shed 7 bases, and the junction held 9 bases outside the gene matches. This CDR3 region has 16 residues.

This clone has only a few counts. The V call is TRBV19, the J call TRBJ1-1; a weak D match, TRBD1 (5 bases). Looked up from germline, CDR1 is LNHDA and CDR2 is SQIVND (reference sequence). The CDR3 sequence is 15 residues long. The V end was cut by 5 bases, the J end by 0 bases, with 13 bases between. The CDR3 DNA sequence: TGTGCCAGTAGTTCCCTTGGGGGGTTGAACACTGAAGCTTTCTTT. Its protein product is CASSSLGGLNTEAFF.

The rearrangement joins TRBV5-8 to TRBJ2-7; 13 bases are shared with TRBD2. The CDR3 is 15 residues long. After removal of 3 bases from V and 5 bases from J, the junction contained 5 bases not matched to a gene. Looked up from germline, CDR1 is SGHTS and CDR2 is YDEGEE. The DNA of the CDR3 is TGTGCCAGCAGCTATGGACTAGCGGGAGTCGACGAGCAGTACTTC. It specifies CASSYGLAGVDEQYF.

The table lists this clone with a few counts. The rearrangement links TRBV6-6 to TRBJ1-3; 8 bases align to TRBD1. Germline V lookup: CDR1 MNHNY, CDR2 SVGAGI (reference sequence). The CDR3 is 16 amino acids. Trimming removed 5 bases from V and 3 bases from J; junction bases left unmatched: 9. The CDR3 loop reads CASSGIQGAVGNTIYF. CDR3 nucleotides: TGTGCCAGCAGTGGGATTCAGGGGGCAGTTGGAAACACCATATATTTT.

This rearrangement joins TRBV7-6 to TRBJ2-2, with D hard to call. V dropped 5 bases and J dropped 4 bases, with 11 bases sitting between them. Per germline, CDR1 SGHVS and CDR2 FNYEAQ. There are 14 residues in the CDR3. CDR3 in amino acids: CASSERASTGELFF. The CDR3 bases are TGTGCCAGCAGCGAAAGAGCTTCCACCGGGGAGCTGTTTTTT.

DNA for the CDR3: TGTGCCACCAGCAGAGATGTTGCTAGCGGTTTCTACGAGCAGTACTTC. Translated: CATSRDVASGFYEQYF. J is TRBJ2-7 and V is TRBV15; TRBD2 matches at 7 bases. The germline CDR1 and CDR2 sequences are LNHNV and YYDKDF (reference sequence). The CDR3 covers 16 residues. With V trimmed by 0 bases and J by 3 bases, 8 bases remained unmatched.

V is TRBV24-1 and J is TRBJ1-2; D not certain. The germline V gene encodes CDR1 KGHDR and CDR2 SFDVKD. The CDR3 has 14 residues. V lost 7 bases to trimming and J lost 0 bases, with 11 bases between them. The CDR3 spells CATSDTGTNYGYTF. CDR3 coding DNA: TGTGCCACCAGCGATACCGGGACTAACTATGGCTACACCTTC.